One T cell receptor (beta chain) is described in this entry. Antigen: not known. V was trimmed by 0 bases and J by 5 bases, leaving 11 bases between them. The CDR3 has 15 amino acids. This sample was included in a study of T cell therapy after organ transplantation. Generated by immunoSEQ multiplex PCR, the TCRdb table keeps only in-frame clones and is missing some. The data hold about 48,000 clones, with about 94% observed a single time. The sample here was CD8+ T cells from blood, taken before autologous CMV-specific T cell therapy. This sequence was found in a human patient who had received a solid organ transplant and had CMV disease. V usage is TRBV6-7 and J usage is TRBJ2-1; D may correspond to TRBD1 or TRBD2 (5 bases each). TRBV6-7 qualifies as an ORF whose function is uncertain. The chain's CDR3 is CASSYSPGPDNEQFF. The DNA of the CDR3 is TGTGCCAGCAGTTACTCCCCGGGACCTGACAATGAGCAGTTCTTC.